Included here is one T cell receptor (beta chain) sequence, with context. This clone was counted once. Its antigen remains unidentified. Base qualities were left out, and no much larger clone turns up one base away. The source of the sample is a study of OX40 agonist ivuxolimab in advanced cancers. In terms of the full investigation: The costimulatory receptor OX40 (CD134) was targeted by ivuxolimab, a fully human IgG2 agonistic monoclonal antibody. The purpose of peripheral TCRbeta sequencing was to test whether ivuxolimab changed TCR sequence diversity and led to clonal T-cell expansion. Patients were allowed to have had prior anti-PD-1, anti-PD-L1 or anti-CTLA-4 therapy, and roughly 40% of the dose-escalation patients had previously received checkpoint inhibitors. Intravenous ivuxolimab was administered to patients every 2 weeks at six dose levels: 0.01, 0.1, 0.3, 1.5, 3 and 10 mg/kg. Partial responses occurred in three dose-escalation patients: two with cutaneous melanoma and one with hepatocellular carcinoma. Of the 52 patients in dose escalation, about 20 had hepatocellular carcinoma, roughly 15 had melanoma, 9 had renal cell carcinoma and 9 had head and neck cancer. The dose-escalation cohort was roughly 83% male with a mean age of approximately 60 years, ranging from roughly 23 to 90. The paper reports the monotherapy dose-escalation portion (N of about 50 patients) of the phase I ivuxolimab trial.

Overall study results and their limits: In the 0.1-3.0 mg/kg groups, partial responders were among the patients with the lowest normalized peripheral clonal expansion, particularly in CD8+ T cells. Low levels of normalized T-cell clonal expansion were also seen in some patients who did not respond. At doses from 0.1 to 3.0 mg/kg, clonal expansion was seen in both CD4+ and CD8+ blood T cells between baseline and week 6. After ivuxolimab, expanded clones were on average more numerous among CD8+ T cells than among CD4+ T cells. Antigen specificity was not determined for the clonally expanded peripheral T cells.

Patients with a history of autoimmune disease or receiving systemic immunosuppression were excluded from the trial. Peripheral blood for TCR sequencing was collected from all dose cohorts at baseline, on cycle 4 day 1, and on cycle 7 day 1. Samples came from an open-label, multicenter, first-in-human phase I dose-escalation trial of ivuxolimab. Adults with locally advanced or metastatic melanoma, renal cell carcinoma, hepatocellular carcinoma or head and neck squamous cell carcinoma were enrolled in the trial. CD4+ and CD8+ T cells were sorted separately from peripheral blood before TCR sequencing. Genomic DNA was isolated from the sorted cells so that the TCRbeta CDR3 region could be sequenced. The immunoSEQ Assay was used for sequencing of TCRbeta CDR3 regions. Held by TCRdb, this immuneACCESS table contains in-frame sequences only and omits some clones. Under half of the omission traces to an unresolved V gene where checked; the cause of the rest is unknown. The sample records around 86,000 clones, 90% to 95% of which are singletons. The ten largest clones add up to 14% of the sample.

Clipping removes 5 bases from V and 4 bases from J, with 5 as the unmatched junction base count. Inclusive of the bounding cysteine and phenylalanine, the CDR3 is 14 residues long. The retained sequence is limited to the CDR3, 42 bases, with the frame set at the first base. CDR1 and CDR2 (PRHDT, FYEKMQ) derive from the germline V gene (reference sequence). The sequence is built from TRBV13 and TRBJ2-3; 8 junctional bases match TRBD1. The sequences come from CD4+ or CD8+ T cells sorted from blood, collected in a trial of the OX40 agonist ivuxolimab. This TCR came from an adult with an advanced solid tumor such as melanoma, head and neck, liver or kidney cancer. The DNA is TGTGCCAGCAGCCCCAGGGGGCCCGCAGATACGCAGTATTTT. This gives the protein CASSPRGPADTQYF.